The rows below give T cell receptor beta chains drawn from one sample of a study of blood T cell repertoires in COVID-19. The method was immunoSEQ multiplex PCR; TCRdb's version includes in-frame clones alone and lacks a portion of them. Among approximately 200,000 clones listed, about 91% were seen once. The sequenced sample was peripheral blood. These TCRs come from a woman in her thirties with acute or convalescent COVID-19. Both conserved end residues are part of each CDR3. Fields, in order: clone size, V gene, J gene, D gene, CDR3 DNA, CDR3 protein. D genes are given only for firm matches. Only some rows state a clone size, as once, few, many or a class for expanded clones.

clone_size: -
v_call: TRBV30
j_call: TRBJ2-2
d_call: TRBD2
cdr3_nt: TGTGCCTGGAGGGCTAGCGGGAGGGTCGGAACCGGGGAGCTGTTTTTT
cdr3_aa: CAWRASGRVGTGELFF

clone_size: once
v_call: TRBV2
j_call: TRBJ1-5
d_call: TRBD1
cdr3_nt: TGTGCCAGCAGCAGGGGGCCCGAGCCCCAGCATTTT
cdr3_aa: CASSRGPEPQHF

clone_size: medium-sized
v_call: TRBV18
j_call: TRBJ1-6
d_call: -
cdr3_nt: TGTGCCAGCTCACCGGGGGGGTTCGGTTCACCCCTCCACTTT
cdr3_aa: CASSPGGFGSPLHF

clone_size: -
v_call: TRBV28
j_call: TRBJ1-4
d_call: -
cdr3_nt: TGTGCCAGCAGTCCCATTCATGAAAAACTGTTTTTT
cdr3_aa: CASSPIHEKLFF

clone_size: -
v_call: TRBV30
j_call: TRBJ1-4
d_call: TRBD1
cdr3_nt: TGTGCCTGGAGTCCTGGGACAGTCCAGTTAAGGGAAAAACTGTTTTTT
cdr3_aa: CAWSPGTVQLREKLFF

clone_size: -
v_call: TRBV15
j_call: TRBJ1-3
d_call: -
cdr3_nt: TGTGCCACCAGCAGAGGTCTGGCCTCTGGAAACACCATATATTTT
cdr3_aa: CATSRGLASGNTIYF

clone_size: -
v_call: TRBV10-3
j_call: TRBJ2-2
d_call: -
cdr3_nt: TGTGCCATCAGTGAGAACAGGTTGGAGGGAAAGCTGTTTTTT
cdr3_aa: CAISENRLEGKLFF

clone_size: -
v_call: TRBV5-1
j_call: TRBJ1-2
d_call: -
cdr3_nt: TGCGCCAGCAGACATCTCACACAGACGTTGGGCTATGGCTACACCTTC
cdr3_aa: CASRHLTQTLGYGYTF

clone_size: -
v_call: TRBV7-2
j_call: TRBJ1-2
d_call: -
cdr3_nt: TGTGCCAGCAGCTTTCTACGCCCTAACTATGGCTACACCTTC
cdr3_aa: CASSFLRPNYGYTF

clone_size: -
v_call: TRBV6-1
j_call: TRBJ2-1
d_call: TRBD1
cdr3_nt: TGTGCCAGCAGCCCACAGGGGCCCTACAATGAGCAGTTCTTC
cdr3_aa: CASSPQGPYNEQFF

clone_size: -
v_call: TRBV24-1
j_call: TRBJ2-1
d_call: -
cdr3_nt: TGTGCCACCAGTGACAAACTCAATGAGCAGTTCTTC
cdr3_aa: CATSDKLNEQFF

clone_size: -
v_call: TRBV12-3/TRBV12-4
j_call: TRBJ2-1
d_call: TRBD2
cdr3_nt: TGTGCCAGCAGGGCTACTAGCGAGGAGCAGTTCTTC
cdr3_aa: CASRATSEEQFF

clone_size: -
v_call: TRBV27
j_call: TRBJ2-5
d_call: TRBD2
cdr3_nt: TGTGCCAGCAGTCCGCAGGGACAAACGGGAGGGGTGACCCAGTACTTC
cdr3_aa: CASSPQGQTGGVTQYF

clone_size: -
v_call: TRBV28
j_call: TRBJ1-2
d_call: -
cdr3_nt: TGTGCCAGCAGTCCGAGGACATCTGGCTACACCTTC
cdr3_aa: CASSPRTSGYTF

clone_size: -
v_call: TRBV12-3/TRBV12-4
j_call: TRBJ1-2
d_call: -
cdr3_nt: TGTGCCAGCAGTGGGGGGGGATACTATGGCTACACCTTC
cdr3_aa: CASSGGGYYGYTF

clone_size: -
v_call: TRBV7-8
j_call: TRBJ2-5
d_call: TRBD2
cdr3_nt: TGTGCCAGCATCCCGAAGGGCAGCGGGATAGAGACCCAGTACTTC
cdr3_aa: CASIPKGSGIETQYF

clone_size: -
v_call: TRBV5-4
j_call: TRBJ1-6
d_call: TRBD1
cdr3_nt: TGTGCCAGCAGCTCGCCTGGACAGGGGCCATACTATAATTCACCCCTCCACTTT
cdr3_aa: CASSSPGQGPYYNSPLHF

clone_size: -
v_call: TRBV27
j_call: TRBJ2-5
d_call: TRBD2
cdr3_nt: TGTGCCAGCAGAATAGCGGGAGGGTCGGTGACCCAGTACTTC
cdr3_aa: CASRIAGGSVTQYF

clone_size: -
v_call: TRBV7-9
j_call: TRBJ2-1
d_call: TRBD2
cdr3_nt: TGTGCCAGCAGCTTAGCGCTAACGACTAGCGGGGACAATGAGCAGTTCTTC
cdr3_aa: CASSLALTTSGDNEQFF

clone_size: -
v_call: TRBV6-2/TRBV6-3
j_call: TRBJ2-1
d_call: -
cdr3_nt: TGTGCCAGCAGTTACTCAGGAGAAGAGTTCTTC
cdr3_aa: CASSYSGEEFF

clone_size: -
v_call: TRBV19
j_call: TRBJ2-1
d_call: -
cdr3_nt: TGTGCCAGTAGTATTCGGTCAACCTCCTACAATGAGCAGTTCTTC
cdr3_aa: CASSIRSTSYNEQFF

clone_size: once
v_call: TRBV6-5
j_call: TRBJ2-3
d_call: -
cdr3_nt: TGTGCCAGCAAAAAAAGGGGGTCATTCACAGATACGCAGTATTTT
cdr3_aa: CASKKRGSFTDTQYF

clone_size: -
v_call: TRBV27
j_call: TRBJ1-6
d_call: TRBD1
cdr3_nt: TGTGCCAGCACAACAGGGGGCTTAGGGAATTCACCCCTCCACTTT
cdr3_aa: CASTTGGLGNSPLHF

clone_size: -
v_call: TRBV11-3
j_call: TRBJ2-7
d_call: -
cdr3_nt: TGTGCCAGCAGCTCATGGACTGCACTACACTCCTACGAGCAGTACTTC
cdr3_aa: CASSSWTALHSYEQYF

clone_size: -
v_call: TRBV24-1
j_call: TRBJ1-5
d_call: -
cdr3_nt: TGTGCCACCAGTGAGCAGGTACGTCAGCCCCAGCATTTT
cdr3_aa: CATSEQVRQPQHF

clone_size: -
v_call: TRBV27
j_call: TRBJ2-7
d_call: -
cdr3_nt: TGTGCCAGCAGTTGGGCGGACGGGGGCGAGCAGTACTTC
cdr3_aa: CASSWADGGEQYF

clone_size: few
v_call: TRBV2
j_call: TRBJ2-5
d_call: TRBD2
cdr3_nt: TGTGCCAACCAAAGGTCTAGCGGGACTCAAGAGACCCAGTACTTC
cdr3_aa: CANQRSSGTQETQYF

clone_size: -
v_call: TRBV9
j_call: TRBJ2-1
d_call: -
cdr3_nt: TGTGCCAGCAGCGTAGCTACAGGGTTGGGCGAGCAGTTCTTC
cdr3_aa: CASSVATGLGEQFF

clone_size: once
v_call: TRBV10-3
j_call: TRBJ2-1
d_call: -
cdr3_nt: TGTGCCATCAGTGGGGGAGCGGACGGATACAATGAGCAGTTCTTC
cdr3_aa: CAISGGADGYNEQFF